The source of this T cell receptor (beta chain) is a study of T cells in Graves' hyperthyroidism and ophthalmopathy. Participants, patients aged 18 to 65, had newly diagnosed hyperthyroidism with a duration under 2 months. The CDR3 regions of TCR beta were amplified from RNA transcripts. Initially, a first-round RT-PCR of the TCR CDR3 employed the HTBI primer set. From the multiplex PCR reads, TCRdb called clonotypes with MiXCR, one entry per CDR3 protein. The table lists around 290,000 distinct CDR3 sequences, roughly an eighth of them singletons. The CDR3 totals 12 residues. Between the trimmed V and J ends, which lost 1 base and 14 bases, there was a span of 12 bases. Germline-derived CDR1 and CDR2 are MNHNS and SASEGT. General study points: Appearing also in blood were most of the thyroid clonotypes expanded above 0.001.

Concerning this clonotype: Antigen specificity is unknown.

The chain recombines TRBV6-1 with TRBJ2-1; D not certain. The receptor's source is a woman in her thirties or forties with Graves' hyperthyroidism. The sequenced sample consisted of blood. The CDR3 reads CASSEDRSREFF. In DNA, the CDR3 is TGTGCCAGCAGTGAAGACCGTAGCCGGGAGTTCTTC.